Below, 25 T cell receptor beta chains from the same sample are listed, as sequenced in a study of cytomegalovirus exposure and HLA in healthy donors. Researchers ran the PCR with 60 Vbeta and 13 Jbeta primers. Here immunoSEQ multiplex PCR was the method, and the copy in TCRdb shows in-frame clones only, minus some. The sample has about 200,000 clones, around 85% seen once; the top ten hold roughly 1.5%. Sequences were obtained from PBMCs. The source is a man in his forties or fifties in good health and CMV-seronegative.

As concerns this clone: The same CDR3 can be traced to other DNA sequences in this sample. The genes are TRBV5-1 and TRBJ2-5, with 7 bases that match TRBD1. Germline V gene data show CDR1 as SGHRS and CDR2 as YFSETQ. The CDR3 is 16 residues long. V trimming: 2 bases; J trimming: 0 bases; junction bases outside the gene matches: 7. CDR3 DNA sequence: TGCGCCAGCAGCTTTCCGAGACAGGGACACCAAGAGACCCAGTACTTC. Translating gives CASSFPRQGHQETQYF. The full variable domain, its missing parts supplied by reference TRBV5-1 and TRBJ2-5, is KAGVTQTPRYLIKTRGQQVTLSCSPISGHRSVSWYQQTPGQGLQFLFEYFSETQRNKGNFPGRFSGRQFSNSRSEMNVSTLELGDSALYLCASSFPRQGHQETQYFGPGTRLLVL.

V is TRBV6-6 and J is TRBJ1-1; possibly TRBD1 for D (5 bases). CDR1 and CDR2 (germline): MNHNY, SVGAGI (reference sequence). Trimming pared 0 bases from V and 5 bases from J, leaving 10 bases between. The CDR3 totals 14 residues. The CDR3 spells CASSYSGGGTEAFF. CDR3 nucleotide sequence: TGTGCCAGCAGTTACTCGGGGGGGGGAACTGAAGCTTTCTTT.

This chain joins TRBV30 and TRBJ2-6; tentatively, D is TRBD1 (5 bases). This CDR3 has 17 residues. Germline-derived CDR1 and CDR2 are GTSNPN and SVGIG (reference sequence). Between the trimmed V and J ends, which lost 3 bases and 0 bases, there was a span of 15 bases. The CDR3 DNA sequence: TGTGCCTGGAGGCGAGGCAGGGTGAGCTCTGGGGCCAACGTCCTGACTTTC. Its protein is CAWRRGRVSSGANVLTF.

CDR3 sequence reads: CASSWTSGNEQFF. The CDR3 nucleotides read TGTGCCAGCAGCTGGACTAGCGGCAATGAGCAGTTCTTC. The rearrangement joins TRBV6-5 to TRBJ2-1; 10 nucleotides align to TRBD2. The CDR3 extends over 13 amino acids. Germline V CDR1 and CDR2: MNHEY, SVGAGI. The V and J ends lost 6 bases and 6 bases, in that order; junction bases with no gene match: 2.

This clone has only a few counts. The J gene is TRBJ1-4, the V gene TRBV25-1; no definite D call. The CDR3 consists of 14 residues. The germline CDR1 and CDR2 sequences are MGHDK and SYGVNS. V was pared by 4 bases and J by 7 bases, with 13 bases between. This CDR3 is CASSVGVTGEKLFF. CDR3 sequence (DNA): TGTGCCAGCAGTGTCGGGGTAACGGGTGAAAAACTGTTTTTT.

For the CDR3, the DNA is TGTGCCTGCTCGGGGAGGGCCTCGGATACGCAGTATTTT. Protein: CACSGRASDTQYF. The genes are TRBV19 and TRBJ2-3, with TRBD2 matching over 7 bases. V was clipped by 11 bases and J by 6 bases; unmatched bases: 11. This CDR3 region has 13 residues. Germline V gives CDR1 LNHDA, CDR2 SQIVND (reference sequence).

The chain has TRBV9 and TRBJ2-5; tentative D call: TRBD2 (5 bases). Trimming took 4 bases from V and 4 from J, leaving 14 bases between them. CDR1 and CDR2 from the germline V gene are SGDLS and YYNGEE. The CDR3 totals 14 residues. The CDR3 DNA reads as TGTGCCAGCAGCAACACCGCAAGCGGAGAGACCCAGTACTTC. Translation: CASSNTASGETQYF.

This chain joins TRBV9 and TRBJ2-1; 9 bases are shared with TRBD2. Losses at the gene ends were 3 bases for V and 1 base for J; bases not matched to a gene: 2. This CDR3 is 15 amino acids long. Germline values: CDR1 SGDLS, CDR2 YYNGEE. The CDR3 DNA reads TGTGCCAGCAGCGGTAGCGGGGGTTCCTACAATGAGCAGTTCTTC. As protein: CASSGSGGSYNEQFF.

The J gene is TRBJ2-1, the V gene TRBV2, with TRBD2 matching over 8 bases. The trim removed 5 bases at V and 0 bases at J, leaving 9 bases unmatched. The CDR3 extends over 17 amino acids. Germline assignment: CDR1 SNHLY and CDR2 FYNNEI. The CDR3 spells CASSRMAGGSSYNEQFF. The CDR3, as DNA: TGTGCCAGCAGTAGGATGGCGGGGGGAAGCTCCTACAATGAGCAGTTCTTC.

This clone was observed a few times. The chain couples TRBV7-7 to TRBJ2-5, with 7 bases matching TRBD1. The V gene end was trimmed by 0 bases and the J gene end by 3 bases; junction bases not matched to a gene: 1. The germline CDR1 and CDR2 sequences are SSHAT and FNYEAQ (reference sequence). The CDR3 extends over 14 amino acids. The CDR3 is CASSLAGQKETQYF. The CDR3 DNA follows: TGTGCCAGCAGCTTAGCGGGACAGAAAGAGACCCAGTACTTC.

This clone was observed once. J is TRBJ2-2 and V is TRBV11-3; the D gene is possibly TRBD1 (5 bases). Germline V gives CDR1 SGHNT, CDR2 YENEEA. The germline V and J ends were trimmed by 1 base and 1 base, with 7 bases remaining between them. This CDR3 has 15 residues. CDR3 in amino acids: CASSLGQQNTGELFF. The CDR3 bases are TGTGCCAGCAGCTTAGGACAGCAGAACACCGGGGAGCTGTTTTTT.

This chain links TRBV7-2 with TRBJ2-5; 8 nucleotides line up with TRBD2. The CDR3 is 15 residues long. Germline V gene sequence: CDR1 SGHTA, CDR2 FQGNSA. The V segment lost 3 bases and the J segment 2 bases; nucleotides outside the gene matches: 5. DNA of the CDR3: TGTGCCAGCAGCTTCTTTAGCGGGAAGCAAGAGACCCAGTACTTC. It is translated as CASSFFSGKQETQYF.

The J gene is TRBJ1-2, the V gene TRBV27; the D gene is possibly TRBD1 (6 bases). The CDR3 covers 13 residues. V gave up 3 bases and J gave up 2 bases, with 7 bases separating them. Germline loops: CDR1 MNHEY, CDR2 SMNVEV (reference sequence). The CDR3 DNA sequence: TGTGCCAGCAGTTTCGGACAGAACTATGGCTACACCTTC. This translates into CASSFGQNYGYTF.

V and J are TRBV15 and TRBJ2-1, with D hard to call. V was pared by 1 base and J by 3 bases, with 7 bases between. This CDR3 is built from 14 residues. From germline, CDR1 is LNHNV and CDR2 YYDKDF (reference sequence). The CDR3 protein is CATSRGGSYNEQFF. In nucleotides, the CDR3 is TGTGCCACCAGCAGAGGCGGCAGCTACAATGAGCAGTTCTTC.

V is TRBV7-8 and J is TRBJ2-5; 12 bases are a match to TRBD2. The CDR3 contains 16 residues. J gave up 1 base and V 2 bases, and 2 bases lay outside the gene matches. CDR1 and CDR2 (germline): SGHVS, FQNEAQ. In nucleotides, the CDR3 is TGTGCCAGCAGCTTAACGGGACTAGCGGGCCAAGAGACCCAGTACTTC. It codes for CASSLTGLAGQETQYF.

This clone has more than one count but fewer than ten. The chain's CDR3 is CASSYSTGPTYEQYF. CDR3 sequence (DNA): TGTGCCAGCAGTTACTCGACAGGGCCGACCTACGAGCAGTACTTC. This sequence joins TRBV6-5 and TRBJ2-7; TRBD1 matches 7 bases. V was pared by 0 bases and J by 2 bases, with 4 bases of the junction left unmatched. CDR1 and CDR2 from the germline V gene are MNHEY and SVGAGI. The length of the CDR3 is 15 residues.

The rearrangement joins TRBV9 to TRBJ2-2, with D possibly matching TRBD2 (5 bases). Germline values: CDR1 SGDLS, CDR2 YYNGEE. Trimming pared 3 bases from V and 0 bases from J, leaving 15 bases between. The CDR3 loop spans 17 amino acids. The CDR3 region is CASSGKRAATNTGELFF. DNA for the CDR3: TGTGCCAGCAGCGGAAAGAGGGCGGCTACGAACACCGGGGAGCTGTTTTTT.

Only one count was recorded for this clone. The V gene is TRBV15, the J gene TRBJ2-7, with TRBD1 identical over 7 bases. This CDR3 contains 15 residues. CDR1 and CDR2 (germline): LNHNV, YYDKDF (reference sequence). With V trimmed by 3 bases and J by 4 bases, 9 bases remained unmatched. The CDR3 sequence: CATSRDARQGYEQYF. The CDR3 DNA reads TGTGCCACCAGCAGGGACGCCCGACAGGGTTACGAGCAGTACTTC. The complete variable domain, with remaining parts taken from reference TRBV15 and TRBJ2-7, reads DAMVIQNPRYQVTQFGKPVTLSCSQTLNHNVMYWYQQKSSQAPKLLFHYYDKDFNNEADTPDNFQSRRPNTSFCFLDIRSPGLGDTAMYLCATSRDARQGYEQYFGPGTRLTVT.

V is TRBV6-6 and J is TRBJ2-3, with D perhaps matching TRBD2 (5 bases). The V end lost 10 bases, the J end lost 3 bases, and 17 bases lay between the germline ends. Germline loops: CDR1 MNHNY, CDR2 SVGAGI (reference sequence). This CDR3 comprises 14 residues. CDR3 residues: CATTLATGTDTQYF. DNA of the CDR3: TGTGCCACCACCCTAGCAACGGGAACAGATACGCAGTATTTT.

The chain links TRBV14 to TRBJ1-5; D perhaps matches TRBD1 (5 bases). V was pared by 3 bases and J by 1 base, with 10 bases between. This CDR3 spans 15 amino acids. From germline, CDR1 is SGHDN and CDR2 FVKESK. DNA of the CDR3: TGTGCCAGCAGCCAGGAGGGACGGAGCAATCAGCCCCAGCATTTT. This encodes CASSQEGRSNQPQHF.

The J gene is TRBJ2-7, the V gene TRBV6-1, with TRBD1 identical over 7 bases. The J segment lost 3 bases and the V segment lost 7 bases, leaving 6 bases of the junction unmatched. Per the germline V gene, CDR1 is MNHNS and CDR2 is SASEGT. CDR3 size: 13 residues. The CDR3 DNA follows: TGTGCCAGCACCAACAGGGGATACTACGAGCAGTACTTC. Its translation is CASTNRGYYEQYF.

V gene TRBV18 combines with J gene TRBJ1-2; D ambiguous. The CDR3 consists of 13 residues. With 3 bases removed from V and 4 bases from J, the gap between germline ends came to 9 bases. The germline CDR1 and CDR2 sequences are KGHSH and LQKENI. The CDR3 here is CASSPAGLYGYTF. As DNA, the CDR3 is TGTGCCAGCTCACCGGCCGGACTCTATGGCTACACCTTC. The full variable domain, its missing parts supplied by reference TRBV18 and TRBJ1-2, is NAGVMQNPRHLVRRRGQEARLRCSPMKGHSHVYWYRQLPEEGLKFMVYLQKENIIDESGMPKERFSAEFPKEGPSILRIQQVVRGDSAAYFCASSPAGLYGYTFGSGTRLTVV.

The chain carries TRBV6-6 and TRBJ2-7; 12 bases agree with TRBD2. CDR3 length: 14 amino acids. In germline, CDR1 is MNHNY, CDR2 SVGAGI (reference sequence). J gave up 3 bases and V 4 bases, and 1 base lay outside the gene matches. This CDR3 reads CASSSSGRDYEQYF. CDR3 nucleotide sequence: TGTGCCAGCAGTTCTAGCGGGAGGGACTACGAGCAGTACTTC.

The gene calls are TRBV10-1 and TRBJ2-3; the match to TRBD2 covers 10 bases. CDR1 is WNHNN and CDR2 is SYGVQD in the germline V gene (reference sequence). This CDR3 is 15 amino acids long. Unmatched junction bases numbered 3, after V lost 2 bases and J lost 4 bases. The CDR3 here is CASSELAGVADTQYF. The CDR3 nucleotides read TGCGCCAGCAGTGAGCTAGCGGGAGTGGCAGATACGCAGTATTTT.

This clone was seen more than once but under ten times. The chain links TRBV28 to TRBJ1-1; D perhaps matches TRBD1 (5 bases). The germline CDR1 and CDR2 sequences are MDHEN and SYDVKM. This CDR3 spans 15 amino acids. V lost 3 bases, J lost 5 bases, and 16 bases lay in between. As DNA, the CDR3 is TGTGCCAGCAGTTTGTCAGGGCAGGAGAGGACTGAAGCTTTCTTT. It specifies CASSLSGQERTEAFF.